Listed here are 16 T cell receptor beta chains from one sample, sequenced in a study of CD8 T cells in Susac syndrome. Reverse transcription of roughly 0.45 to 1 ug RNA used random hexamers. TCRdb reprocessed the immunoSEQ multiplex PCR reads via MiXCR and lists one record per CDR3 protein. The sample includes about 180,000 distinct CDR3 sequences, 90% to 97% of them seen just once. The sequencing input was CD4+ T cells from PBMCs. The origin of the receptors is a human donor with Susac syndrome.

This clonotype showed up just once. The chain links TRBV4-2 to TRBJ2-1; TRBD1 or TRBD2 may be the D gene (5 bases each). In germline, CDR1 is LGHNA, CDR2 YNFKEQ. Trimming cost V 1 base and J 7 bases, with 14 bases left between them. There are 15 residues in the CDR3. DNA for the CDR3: TGTGCCAGCAGCCAAGGGGGAGACTGGACAAATGAGCAGTTCTTC. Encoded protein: CASSQGGDWTNEQFF.

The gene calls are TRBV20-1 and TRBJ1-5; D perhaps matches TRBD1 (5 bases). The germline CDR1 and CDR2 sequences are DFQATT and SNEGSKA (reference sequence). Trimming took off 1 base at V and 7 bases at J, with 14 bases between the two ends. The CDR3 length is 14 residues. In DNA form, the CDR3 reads TGCAGTGCTAGAGTTGCGGGGGTAGGGCAGCCCCAGCATTTT. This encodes CSARVAGVGQPQHF.

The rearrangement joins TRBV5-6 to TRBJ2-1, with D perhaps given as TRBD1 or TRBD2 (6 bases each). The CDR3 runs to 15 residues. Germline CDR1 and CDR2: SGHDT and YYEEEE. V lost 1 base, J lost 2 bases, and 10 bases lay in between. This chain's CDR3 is CASSLSGAAYNEQFF. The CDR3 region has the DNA TGTGCCAGCAGCTTGTCGGGGGCAGCCTACAATGAGCAGTTCTTC.

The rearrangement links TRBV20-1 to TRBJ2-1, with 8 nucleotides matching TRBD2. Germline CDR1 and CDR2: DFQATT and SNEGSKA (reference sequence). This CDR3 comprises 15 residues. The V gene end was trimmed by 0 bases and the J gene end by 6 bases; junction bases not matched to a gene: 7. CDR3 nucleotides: TGCAGTGCTAGAGACGGTCGGGGGGGCCCCAATGAGCAGTTCTTC. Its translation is CSARDGRGGPNEQFF.

CDR3 nucleotides: TGTGCCAGCAGCTCCAAAGGTGCCTACGAGCAGTACGTC. Its translation: CASSSKGAYEQYV. This sequence joins TRBV5-4 and TRBJ2-7, with D uncertain. V was shortened by 3 bases and J by 2 bases, with 9 bases between the two germline ends. Germline V gene lookup returns CDR1 SGHNT and CDR2 YYREEE (reference sequence). The CDR3 has 13 amino acids.

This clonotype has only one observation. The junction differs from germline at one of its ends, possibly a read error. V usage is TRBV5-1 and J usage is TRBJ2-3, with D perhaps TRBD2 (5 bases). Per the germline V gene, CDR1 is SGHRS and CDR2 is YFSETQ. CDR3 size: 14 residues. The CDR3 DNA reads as TGCGCCAGTTCGCCCCAGCCTAGCACAGATACGCAGTGTTTT. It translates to CASSPQPSTDTQCF.

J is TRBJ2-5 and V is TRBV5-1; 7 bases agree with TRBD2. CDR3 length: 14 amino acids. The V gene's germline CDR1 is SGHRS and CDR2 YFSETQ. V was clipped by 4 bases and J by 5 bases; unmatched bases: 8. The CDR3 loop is CASSTAGVVETQYF. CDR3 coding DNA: TGCGCCAGCAGCACCGCGGGGGTCGTGGAGACCCAGTACTTC.

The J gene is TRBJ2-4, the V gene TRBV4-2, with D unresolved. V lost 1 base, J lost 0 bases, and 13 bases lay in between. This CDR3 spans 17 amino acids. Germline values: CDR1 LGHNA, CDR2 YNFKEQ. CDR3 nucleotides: TGTGCCAGCAGCCAAGGGGGAATTAGGATAGCCAAAAACATTCAGTACTTC. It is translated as CASSQGGIRIAKNIQYF.

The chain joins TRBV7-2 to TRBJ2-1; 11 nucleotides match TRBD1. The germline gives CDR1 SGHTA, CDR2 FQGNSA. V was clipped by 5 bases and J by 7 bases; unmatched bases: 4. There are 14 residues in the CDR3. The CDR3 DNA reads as TGTGCCAGCAGCCCGGACAGGGGGCGGAATGAGCAGTTCTTC. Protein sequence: CASSPDRGRNEQFF.

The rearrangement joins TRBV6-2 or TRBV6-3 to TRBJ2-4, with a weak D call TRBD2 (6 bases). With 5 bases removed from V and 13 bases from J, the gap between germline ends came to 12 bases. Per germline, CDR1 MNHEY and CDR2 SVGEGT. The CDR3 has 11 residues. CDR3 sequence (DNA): TGTGCCAGCAGTGGGGACTCACGGCAGTACTTC. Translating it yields CASSGDSRQYF.

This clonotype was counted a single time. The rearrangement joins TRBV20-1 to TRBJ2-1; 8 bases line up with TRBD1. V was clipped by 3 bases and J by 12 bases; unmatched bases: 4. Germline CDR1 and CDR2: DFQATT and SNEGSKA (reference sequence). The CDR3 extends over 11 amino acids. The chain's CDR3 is CSARAGTGQFF. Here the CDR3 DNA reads TGCAGTGCTAGGGCCGGGACAGGGCAGTTCTTC.

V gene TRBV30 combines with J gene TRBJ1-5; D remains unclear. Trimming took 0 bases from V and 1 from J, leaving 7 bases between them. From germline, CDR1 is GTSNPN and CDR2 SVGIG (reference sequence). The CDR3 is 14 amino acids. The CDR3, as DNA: TGTGCCTGGAGTGTACGTTCCAGCAATCAGCCCCAGCATTTT. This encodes CAWSVRSSNQPQHF.

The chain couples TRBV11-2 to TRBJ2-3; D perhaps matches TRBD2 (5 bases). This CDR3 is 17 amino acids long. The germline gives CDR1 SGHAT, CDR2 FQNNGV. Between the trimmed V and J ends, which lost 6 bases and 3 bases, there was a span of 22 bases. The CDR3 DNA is TGTGCCAGCAGTCTAGCCCGCGGACGTCCCTCTACAGATACGCAGTATTTT. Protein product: CASSLARGRPSTDTQYF. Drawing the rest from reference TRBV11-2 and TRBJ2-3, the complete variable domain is EAGVAQSPRYKIIEKRQSVAFWCNPISGHATLYWYQQILGQGPKLLIQFQNNGVVDDSQLPKDRFSAERLKGVDSTLKIQPAKLEDSAVYLCASSLARGRPSTDTQYFGPGTRLTVL.

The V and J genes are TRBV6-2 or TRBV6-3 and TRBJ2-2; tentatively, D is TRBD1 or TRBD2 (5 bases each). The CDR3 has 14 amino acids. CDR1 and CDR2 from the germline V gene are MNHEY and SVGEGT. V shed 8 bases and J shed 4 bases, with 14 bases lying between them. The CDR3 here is CASGGPTITGELFF. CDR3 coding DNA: TGTGCCAGCGGGGGACCAACAATCACCGGGGAGCTGTTTTTT.

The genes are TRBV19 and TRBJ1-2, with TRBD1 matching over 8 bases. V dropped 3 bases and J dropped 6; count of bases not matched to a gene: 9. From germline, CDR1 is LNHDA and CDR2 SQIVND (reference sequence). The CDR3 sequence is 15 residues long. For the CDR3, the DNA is TGTGCCAGTAGTATCCGGGGACAGGTAGCTAATGGCTACACCTTC. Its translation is CASSIRGQVANGYTF.

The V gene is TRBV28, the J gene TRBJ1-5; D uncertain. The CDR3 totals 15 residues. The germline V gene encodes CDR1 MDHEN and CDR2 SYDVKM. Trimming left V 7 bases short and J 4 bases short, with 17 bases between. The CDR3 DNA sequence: TGTGCCAGCACCGTTTTGGGTCCTGGAAATCAGCCCCAGCATTTT. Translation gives CASTVLGPGNQPQHF.